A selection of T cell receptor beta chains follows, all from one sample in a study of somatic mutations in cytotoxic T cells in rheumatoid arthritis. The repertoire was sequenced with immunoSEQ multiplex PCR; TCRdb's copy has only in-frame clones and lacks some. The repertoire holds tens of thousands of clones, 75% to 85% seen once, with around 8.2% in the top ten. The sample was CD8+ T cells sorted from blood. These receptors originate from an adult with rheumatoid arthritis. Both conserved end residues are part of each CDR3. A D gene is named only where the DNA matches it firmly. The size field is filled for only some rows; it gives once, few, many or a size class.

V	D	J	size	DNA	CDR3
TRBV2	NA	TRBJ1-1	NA	TGTGCCAGCAGTGAAGAAATAGGGCAGGGGAACACTGAAGCTTTCTTT	CASSEEIGQGNTEAFF
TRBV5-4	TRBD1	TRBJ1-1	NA	TGTGCCAGCAACAGGGGGGACACTGAAGCTTTCTTT	CASNRGDTEAFF
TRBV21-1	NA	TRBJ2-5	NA	TGTGCCAGCAGCGGCGCTCTAGCTACACTCTCTGAGACCCAGTACTTC	CASSGALATLSETQYF
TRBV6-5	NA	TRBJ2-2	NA	TGTGCCAGCAGTTACGCAGGGTGGGGTACCGGGGAGCTGTTTTTT	CASSYAGWGTGELFF
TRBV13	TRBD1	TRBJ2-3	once	TGTGCCAGCAGCTTGCGGACAGGAACAGATACGCAGTATTTT	CASSLRTGTDTQYF
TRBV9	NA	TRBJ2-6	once	TGTGCCAGCAGCGTACCGGGACAAAAAGGTCGTGGGGCCAACGTCCTGACTTTC	CASSVPGQKGRGANVLTF
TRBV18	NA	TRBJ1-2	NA	TGTGCCAGCTCACCACCGGAAGGATTCACTAACTATGGCTACACCTTC	CASSPPEGFTNYGYTF
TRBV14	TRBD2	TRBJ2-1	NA	TGTGCCAGCAGCTTTCTAGCGGGGAGGTCCTACAATGAGCAGTTCTTC	CASSFLAGRSYNEQFF
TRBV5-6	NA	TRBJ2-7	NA	TGTGCCAGCAGCTTGAACCGGGACTCTAAGCAGTACTTC	CASSLNRDSKQYF
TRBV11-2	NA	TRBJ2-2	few	TGTGCCAGCTCCAGCGGGAACACCGGGGAGCTGTTTTTT	CASSSGNTGELFF
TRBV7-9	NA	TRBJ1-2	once	TGTGCCAGCCCCGGGGGGTATGGCTACACCTTC	CASPGGYGYTF
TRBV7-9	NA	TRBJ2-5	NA	TGTGCCAGCAGCTTAAACAGGGAGGTCCAAGAGACCCAGTACTTC	CASSLNREVQETQYF
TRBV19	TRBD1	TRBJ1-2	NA	TGTGCCAGTAGTGTACGGACAGGGAGAATCGACTACACCTTC	CASSVRTGRIDYTF
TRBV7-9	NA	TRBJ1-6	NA	TGTGCCAGCAGCTCATCAAGGGGAAATTCACCCCTCCACTTT	CASSSSRGNSPLHF
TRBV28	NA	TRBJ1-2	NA	TGTGCCAGCAGTTCTGGGGCTCACTATGGCTACACCTTC	CASSSGAHYGYTF
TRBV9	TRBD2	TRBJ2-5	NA	TGTGCCAGCAGCCCCCAAGCCGGACTAGCGATAGAGACCCAGTACTTC	CASSPQAGLAIETQYF
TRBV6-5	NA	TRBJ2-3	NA	TGTGCCAGCAGTTACGGAGGGGGGGACGCAGATACGCAGTATTTT	CASSYGGGDADTQYF
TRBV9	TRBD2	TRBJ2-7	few	TGTGCCAGCAGCCCCCGGGGGGGGACGCGAGAGCAGTACTTC	CASSPRGGTREQYF
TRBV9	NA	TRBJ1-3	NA	TGTGCCAGCAGCTCTAGTGGGGGTAGAGACACCATATATTTT	CASSSSGGRDTIYF
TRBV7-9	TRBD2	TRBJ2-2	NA	TGTGCCAGCAGCCCGCCGCGGACTAGCGGGAGGGCCGGCACCGGGGAGCTGTTTTTT	CASSPPRTSGRAGTGELFF
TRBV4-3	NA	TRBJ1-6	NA	TGCGCCAGCAGCCAAGAAAGAGGGGTTGGGTATAATTCACCCCTCCACTTT	CASSQERGVGYNSPLHF
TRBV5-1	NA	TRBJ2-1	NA	TGCGCCAGCAGCTTGCCCGGGACCGACAATGAGCAGTTCTTC	CASSLPGTDNEQFF
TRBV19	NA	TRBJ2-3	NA	TGTGCCAGTAGTATCGGAGGGCCAGATACGCAGTATTTT	CASSIGGPDTQYF
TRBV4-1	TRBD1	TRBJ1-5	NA	TGCGCCAGCAGCTCACGACAGGGTGGGGATCAGCCCCAGCATTTT	CASSSRQGGDQPQHF
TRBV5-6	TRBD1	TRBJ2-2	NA	TGTGCCAGCAGCTTGACCAGGGGGCTTACCACCGGGGAGCTGTTTTTT	CASSLTRGLTTGELFF
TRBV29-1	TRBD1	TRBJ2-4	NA	TGCAGCGTTGAAGCGGCCGGGACAGGGCCTTGTGGCAACATTCAGTACTTC	CSVEAAGTGPCGNIQYF
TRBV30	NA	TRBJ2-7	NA	TGTGCCTGGAATGACAGAACCTACGAGCAGTACTTC	CAWNDRTYEQYF
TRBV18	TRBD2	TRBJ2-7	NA	TGTGCCAGCTCACCTCCACCGGGGGGGCTAGGGTCCTACGAGCAGTACTTC	CASSPPPGGLGSYEQYF
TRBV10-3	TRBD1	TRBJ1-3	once	TGTGCCATCAGTGAGGGAACGGGACAGGACCTCTCTGGAAACACCATATATTTT	CAISEGTGQDLSGNTIYF